This T cell receptor beta chain was documented in a study of cytomegalovirus exposure and HLA in healthy donors. The study's findings and limits: A list of about 160 TCR beta chains associated with cytomegalovirus was given.

Method: immunoSEQ multiplex PCR; TCRdb's copy keeps in-frame clones and lacks some. The repertoire includes about 130,000 clones, approximately 89% of them detected once, and about 3% sits in the top ten. This clone was seen a few times. Its antigen remains unidentified. V trimming: 4 bases; J trimming: 2 bases; junction bases outside the gene matches: 4. The CDR3 consists of 14 residues. CDR1 is MGHRA and CDR2 is YSYEKL in the germline V gene. The chain joins TRBV4-1 to TRBJ1-2; 7 bases map to TRBD1. The specimen sequenced was PBMCs. This clonotype was sampled from a man aged 25-45 years in good health and CMV-seronegative. CDR3 residues: CASSPTTGNYGYTF. The CDR3, as DNA: TGCGCCAGCAGCCCAACGACAGGGAACTATGGCTACACCTTC.